Listed below are T cell receptor beta chains from one sample, sequenced in a study of cytomegalovirus exposure and HLA in healthy donors. Data came from immunoSEQ multiplex PCR; TCRdb stores just in-frame clones and leaves some out. The table records around 190,000 clones, around 85% of them present only once. Specimen: PBMCs. Receptors were obtained from a man between 18 and 35 years old in good health and CMV-seropositive. The CDR3 runs from the conserved cysteine through the conserved F or W. The D gene is left open where the match is weak. Size values are once, few and many counts, or a class for expanded clones, and some rows have none.

TRBD1,.,TRBJ2-7,TRBV27,CASSLKGQGSYEQYF,TGTGCCAGCAGTTTAAAGGGACAGGGGTCCTACGAGCAGTACTTC
TRBD1,.,TRBJ1-5,TRBV27,CASSPRGGTVKFYQSQHF,TGTGCCAGCTCCCCCCGAGGAGGGACAGTGAAGTTTTATCAGTCCCAGCATTTT
.,.,TRBJ1-2,TRBV27,CASSFSTGYGYTF,TGTGCCAGCAGTTTTTCGACGGGCTATGGCTACACCTTC
TRBD2,.,TRBJ2-1,TRBV5-6,CASSLLVLAGGPLYNEQFF,TGTGCCAGCAGCTTGCTGGTACTAGCGGGGGGACCACTCTACAATGAGCAGTTCTTC
.,.,TRBJ1-2,TRBV5-1,CASSSPGAWGYTF,TGCGCCAGCAGCTCCCCAGGGGCATGGGGCTACACCTTC
TRBD2,.,TRBJ2-1,TRBV27,CASSLSSYLAGGLYNEQFF,TGTGCCAGCAGTTTATCGAGCTACCTAGCGGGAGGGCTCTACAATGAGCAGTTCTTC
TRBD2,.,TRBJ2-5,TRBV7-8,CASSFGTSGSGETQYF,TGTGCCAGCAGCTTCGGGACTAGCGGGAGTGGGGAGACCCAGTACTTC
TRBD2,.,TRBJ2-1,TRBV10-3,CASGTSGRSSYNEQFF,TGTGCCTCAGGGACTAGCGGGAGGTCTTCCTACAATGAGCAGTTCTTC
TRBD1,.,TRBJ2-2,TRBV27,CASSLTGTGNTGELFF,TGTGCCAGCAGTTTAACCGGGACAGGGAACACCGGGGAGCTGTTTTTT
.,.,TRBJ2-3,TRBV5-4,CASSLSGRGGTDTQYF,TGTGCCAGCAGCTTATCCGGGAGAGGCGGCACAGATACGCAGTATTTT
TRBD2,.,TRBJ2-2,TRBV28,CASCAGLGGSNTGELFF,TGTGCCTCCTGCGCGGGCCTGGGGGGGTCGAACACCGGGGAGCTGTTTTTT
.,.,TRBJ2-1,TRBV2,CASIWSDEQFF,TGTGCCAGCATTTGGAGTGATGAGCAGTTCTTC
.,few,TRBJ1-2,TRBV9,CASSVAHNYGYTF,TGTGCCAGCAGCGTAGCCCATAACTATGGCTACACCTTC
.,.,TRBJ1-4,TRBV11-2,CASSFRQGTNEKLFF,TGTGCCAGCAGCTTCCGGCAGGGGACTAATGAAAAACTGTTTTTT
.,many,TRBJ2-1,TRBV11-2,CASSLVTSYNEQFF,TGTGCCAGCAGCTTAGTGACATCCTACAATGAGCAGTTCTTC
TRBD1,once,TRBJ1-2,TRBV19,CASGDRGYGYTF,TGTGCCAGTGGGGACAGGGGATATGGCTACACCTTC
TRBD2,.,TRBJ2-5,TRBV6-6,CASSRGLAGALGTQYF,TGTGCCAGCAGCCGCGGACTAGCGGGGGCCCTGGGGACCCAGTACTTC
.,.,TRBJ2-7,TRBV7-2,CASSLAGLSYEQYF,TGTGCCAGCAGCTTAGCGGGACTCTCCTACGAGCAGTACTTC
.,.,TRBJ1-2,TRBV6-1,CASSVQLDYGYTF,TGTGCCAGCAGTGTTCAGTTGGACTATGGCTACACCTTC
TRBD1,.,TRBJ1-1,TRBV28,CASTGTGTSNTEAFF,TGTGCCAGTACCGGGACAGGGACTTCAAACACTGAAGCTTTCTTT
TRBD2,.,TRBJ2-3,TRBV7-6,CASSLVAGGTDTQYF,TGTGCCAGCAGCTTAGTAGCGGGGGGCACAGATACGCAGTATTTT
.,.,TRBJ2-7,TRBV6-5,CASSYRGSYEQYF,TGTGCCAGCAGTTATCGAGGCTCCTACGAGCAGTACTTC
.,.,TRBJ2-3,TRBV5-6,CASSLWEILDTQYF,TGTGCCAGCAGCTTGTGGGAGATATTAGATACGCAGTATTTT
.,.,TRBJ2-7,TRBV13,CASSAEVSYEQYF,TGTGCCAGTTCCGCAGAGGTTTCCTACGAGCAGTACTTC